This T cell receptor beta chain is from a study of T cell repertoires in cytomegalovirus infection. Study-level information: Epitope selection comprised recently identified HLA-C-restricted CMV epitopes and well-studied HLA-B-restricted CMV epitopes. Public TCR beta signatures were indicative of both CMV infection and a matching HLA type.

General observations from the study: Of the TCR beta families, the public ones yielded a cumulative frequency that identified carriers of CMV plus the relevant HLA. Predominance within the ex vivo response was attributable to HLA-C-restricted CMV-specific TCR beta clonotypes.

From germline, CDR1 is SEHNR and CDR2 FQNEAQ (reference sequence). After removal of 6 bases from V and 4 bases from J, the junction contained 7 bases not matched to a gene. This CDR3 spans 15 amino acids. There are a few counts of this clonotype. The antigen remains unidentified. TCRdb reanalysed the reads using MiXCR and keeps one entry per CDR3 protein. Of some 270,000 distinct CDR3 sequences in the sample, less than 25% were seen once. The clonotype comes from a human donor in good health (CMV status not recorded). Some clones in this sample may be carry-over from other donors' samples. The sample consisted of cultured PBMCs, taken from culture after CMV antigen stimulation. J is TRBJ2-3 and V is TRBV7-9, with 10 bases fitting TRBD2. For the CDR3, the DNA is TGTGCCAGCAGTATGGCTAGCGGGAGTTCAGATACGCAGTATTTT. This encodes CASSMASGSSDTQYF.